What follows is one T cell receptor beta chain and its context. This clonotype has a handful of counts. Its antigen remains undetermined. One base away there is no much larger clone; base qualities are not given. The library was produced with 5' RACE. Sequencer: Illumina HiSeq 2500. The second PCR ran for roughly 7 to 11 cycles and used a J-beta primer mix along with a sample-barcoded 5' primer. Each TCR beta cDNA molecule received a unique molecular identifier from a template-switch 5' adaptor carrying 12 random nucleotides. Each sample yielded at least 2.5 million CDR3-containing paired-end reads. The Mint cDNA synthesis kit, primed by a TRBC-specific oligonucleotide, was used to synthesize first-strand cDNA from all RNA. Following uracil-DNA glycosylase treatment, all cDNA underwent a first 18-cycle PCR with the universal primers M1SS and BC2_uni_R. As for the original processing: Each sample was normalized by randomly selecting 1 million high-quality reads, each carrying a distinct molecular identifier. Reads sharing molecular identifiers were discarded rather than binned into consensus sequences. MiTCR, set to a Q25 quality threshold and the strictest error-elimination algorithm, was used for CDR3 identification, clonotype clustering and error correction. Lower-bound total TCR beta diversity was estimated with a nonparametric unseen species model using Euler transformation. TCRdb trimmed public reads at Q25 via fastp, called clones via MiXCR and kept in-frame beta chains. CDR3 protein sequences are deduplicated, and each keeps its most common genes and DNA. The V and J calls were determined by TCRdb, not by the authors. The sample table contains around 970,000 distinct CDR3 sequences; only one count was recorded for roughly 51% of them. The ten top clones hold roughly a fifth of the sample.

This sample is part of a study of blood T cells in healthy people across ages (dated by TCRdb to about 2015). Background for the entire study: Template switching captured roughly one uniquely barcoded TCR beta cDNA molecule per two T cells in model experiments. Four age groups were formed from the donors: young (average approximately 17 years), middle-aged (just under 40), aged (around 62) and long-lived (approximately 78). The study measured age-related changes in TCR beta repertoire diversity using deep sequencing normalized with unique cDNA molecular identifiers. The study analyzed two additional independent replicas of 1 million unique cDNA reads from the same blood draw for two donors, one aged 18 to 29 and one aged 80 or older. To avoid experimental bias, donors of different ages were randomly spread across the sequencing lanes. Overall study results and their limits: Donor CMV infection status was unknown, potentially confounding age-related changes in expanded clonotypes. Since profiling was done on bulk unsorted PBMCs, naive and antigen-experienced compartments could not be conclusively compared. A strong correlation was found between observed TCR beta diversity and the percentage of naive T cells measured by flow cytometry. Total diversity estimates from one million sequenced T cells were considered lower bounds and underestimates. Compared with the aged group, more naive CD4+ T cells, fewer expanded clones and increased TCR diversity were shown by the long-lived group, suggesting age selection. Observed TCR beta diversity per million T cells fell roughly linearly with age, and a significant reduction was already apparent by age approximately 40.

Taken from the germline V gene, the CDR1 and CDR2 loops are KGHDR and SFDVKD. From the cysteine up to the phenylalanine, the CDR3 has a length of 13 residues. Only the CDR3 region is kept as DNA, spanning 39 bases read in frame from base 1. Deletion took 2 bases off V and 5 bases off J, with a span of 8 bases between the germline ends. Donors were 40 or so systemically healthy Caucasian individuals from Russia aged about 6 to 100 years. About 9.8 milliliters of peripheral blood were drawn from each donor into EDTA-treated Vacutainer tubes. Ficoll-Paque density-gradient centrifugation was used to isolate PBMCs, with at least 6 million obtained per sample. Trizol reagent was used to extract total RNA from the PBMCs, yielding at least 6 micrograms per sample. The percentages of naive CD45RAhigh/CD27high T cells were determined by flow cytometry on a PBMC aliquot from every donor.

The V and J genes are TRBV24-1 and TRBJ2-5; the D segment could be TRBD2, given 6 matching bases. The TCR originated in a woman in her sixties or seventies in good health. Sequenced input: blood. The CDR3 in this case is CATSDSGEETQYF. In nucleotide form, the sequence is TGTGCCACCAGTGATTCGGGGGAGGAGACCCAGTACTTC.